This T cell receptor beta chain was documented in a study of low-dose radiotherapy and immunotherapy resistance in tumors. On the study more broadly: Across 26 weeks, 13 Gy in total went to Cohort 2, delivered as 1 Gy per fraction every two weeks.

There are many counts of this clonotype. TRAV- and TRBV-specific primers primed first-strand cDNA, covering alpha and beta chains. Using a constant-region primer together with a V-primer adapter, TCRs were subjected to approximately 20 PCR cycles of amplification. After the mRNA was isolated, it was amplified using in vitro transcription. Via MiXCR, TCRdb re-called the reads, giving one row per CDR3 protein. The data show around 69,000 distinct CDR3 sequences, around 31% seen once. Germline CDR1 is MDHEN and CDR2 is SYDVKM. Trimming cost V 5 bases and J 9 bases, with 22 bases left between them. The CDR3 runs 15 residues. Time point in this sample: before trial treatment.

This sequence originates from a female donor with ovarian cancer. This specimen was PBMCs, taken before treatment. The J gene is TRBJ1-2, the V gene TRBV28; D perhaps matches TRBD1 (6 bases). The DNA for the CDR3 is TGTGCCAGCAGTGAGATCGGCAGGGGACGGAATAGCTACACCTTC. Translated, it gives CASSEIGRGRNSYTF.